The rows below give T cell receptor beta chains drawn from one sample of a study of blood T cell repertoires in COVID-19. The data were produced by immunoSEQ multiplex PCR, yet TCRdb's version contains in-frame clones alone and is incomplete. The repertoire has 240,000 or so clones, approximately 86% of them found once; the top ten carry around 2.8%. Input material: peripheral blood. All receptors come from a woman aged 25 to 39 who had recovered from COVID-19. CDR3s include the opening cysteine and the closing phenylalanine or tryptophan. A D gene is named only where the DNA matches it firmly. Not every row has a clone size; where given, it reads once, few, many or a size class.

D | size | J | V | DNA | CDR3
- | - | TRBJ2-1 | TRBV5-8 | TGTGCCAGCAGCATAAGGGGTGGTGAGCAGTTCTTC | CASSIRGGEQFF
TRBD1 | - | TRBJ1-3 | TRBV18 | TGTGCCAGCTCATACACCGGGACAGCAGGAAACACCATATATTTT | CASSYTGTAGNTIYF
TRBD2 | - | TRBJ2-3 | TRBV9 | TGTGCCAGCAGCGTAGCATTGGCGGGGGGCACAGATACGCAGTATTTT | CASSVALAGGTDTQYF
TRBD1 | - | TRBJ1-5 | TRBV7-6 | TGTGCCAGCAGCTTAGATCCAGGGGGGATTAGCAATCAGCCCCAGCATTTT | CASSLDPGGISNQPQHF
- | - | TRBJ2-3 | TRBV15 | TGTGCCACCAGCAGAGATACTCATTCCGGGGATACGCAGTATTTT | CATSRDTHSGDTQYF
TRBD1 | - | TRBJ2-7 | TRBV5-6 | TGTGCCAGCAGCTTCCTGACAGGGGGGGCCTCCTACGAGCAGTACTTC | CASSFLTGGASYEQYF
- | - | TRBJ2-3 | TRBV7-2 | TGTGCCAGCAGCTTAGCGGGCGTGGGTAGCACAGATACGCAGTATTTT | CASSLAGVGSTDTQYF
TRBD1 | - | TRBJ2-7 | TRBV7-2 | TGTGCCAGCAGCTTAGGGTCGATCAGGGGGCGCGAGCAGTACTTC | CASSLGSIRGREQYF
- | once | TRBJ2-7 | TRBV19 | TGTGCCAGTAGTCACGGGTACGAGCAGTACTTC | CASSHGYEQYF
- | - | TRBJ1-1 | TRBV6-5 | TGTGCCAGCAGTTACCACCTCATGACAGGGAACACTGAAGCTTTCTTT | CASSYHLMTGNTEAFF
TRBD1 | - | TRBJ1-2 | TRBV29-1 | TGCAGCGTTGAACACAGGGGTGACTATGGCTACACCTTC | CSVEHRGDYGYTF
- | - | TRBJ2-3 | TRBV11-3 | TGTGCCAGCAGCTTATATCGTCCGACAGGGAGGAAAAGCACAGATACGCAGTATTTT | CASSLYRPTGRKSTDTQYF
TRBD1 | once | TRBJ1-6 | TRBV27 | TGTGCCAGCAGTTTAACCGGGACAGGCCTGAGCTCCTATAATTCACCCCTCCACTTT | CASSLTGTGLSSYNSPLHF
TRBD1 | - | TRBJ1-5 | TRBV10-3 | TGTGCCATCAGTCAGGACAGGGACCAGCCCCAGCATTTT | CAISQDRDQPQHF
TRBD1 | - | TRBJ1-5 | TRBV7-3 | TGTGCCAGCAGCTTGAGGACAGGGGGCGATCTGAGCAATCAGCCCCAGCATTTT | CASSLRTGGDLSNQPQHF
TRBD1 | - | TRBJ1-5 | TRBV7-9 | TGTGCCAGCAGCTTATCAGGGGGCTATCAGCCCCAGCATTTT | CASSLSGGYQPQHF
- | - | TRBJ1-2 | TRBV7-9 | TGTGCCAGCAGCTTAATGCGCACCGGGGACTATGGCTACACCTTC | CASSLMRTGDYGYTF
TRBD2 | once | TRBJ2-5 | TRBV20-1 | TGCAGTGCTAGTTTTCCGCGGGGGGGTATCCAAGAGACCCAGTACTTC | CSASFPRGGIQETQYF
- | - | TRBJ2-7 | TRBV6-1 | TGTGCCAGCAGTGAGACATTAAGCTCCTACGAGCAGTACTTC | CASSETLSSYEQYF
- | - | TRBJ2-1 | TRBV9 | TGTGCCAGCAGCGTCGAGGTACGCTCCTACAATGAGCAGTTCTTC | CASSVEVRSYNEQFF
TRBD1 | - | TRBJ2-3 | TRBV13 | TGTGCCAGCAGCGCCCGGACAGGGGGGCACACAGATACGCAGTATTTT | CASSARTGGHTDTQYF
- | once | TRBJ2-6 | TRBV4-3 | TGCGCCAGCAGCCCTGAGGGGGGGGCTGGGGCCAACGTCCTGACTTTC | CASSPEGGAGANVLTF
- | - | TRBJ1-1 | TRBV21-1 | TGTGCCAGCAGCCCCCGGGACTTTGACACTGAAGCTTTCTTT | CASSPRDFDTEAFF
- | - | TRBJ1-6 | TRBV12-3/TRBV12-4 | TGTGCCAGCAGTCCAAGCGTACGTCCCTCCCTCCACTTT | CASSPSVRPSLHF
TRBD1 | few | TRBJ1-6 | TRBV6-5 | TGTGCCAGCAGTACCCAGGACAGGGTATCTTCACCCCTCCACTTT | CASSTQDRVSSPLHF
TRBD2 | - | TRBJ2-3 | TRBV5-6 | TGTGCCAGCAGCTTGGCCGGGACTAGTGACACAGATACGCAGTATTTT | CASSLAGTSDTDTQYF
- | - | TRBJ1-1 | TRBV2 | TGTGCCAGCACCCAGGGTGGGTCCACTGAAGCTTTCTTT | CASTQGGSTEAFF
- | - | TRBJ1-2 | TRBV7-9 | TGTGCCAGCAGCTTAGGGGAGAATTTTAACTATGGCTACACCTTC | CASSLGENFNYGYTF
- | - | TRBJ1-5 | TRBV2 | TGTGCCAGCAGCAAGACACTCGCGATCCAGCCCCAGCATTTT | CASSKTLAIQPQHF
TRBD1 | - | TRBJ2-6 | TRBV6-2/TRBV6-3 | TGTGCCAGCAGTATCGGGACAGCTGTATGGGGGGCCAACGTCCTGACTTTC | CASSIGTAVWGANVLTF
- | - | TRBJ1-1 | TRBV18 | TGTGCCAGCTCACCAGGGGGGGTGAACACTGAAGCTTTCTTT | CASSPGGVNTEAFF
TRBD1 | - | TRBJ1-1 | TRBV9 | TGTGCCAGCAGCACAGGGGACACTGAAGCTTTCTTT | CASSTGDTEAFF
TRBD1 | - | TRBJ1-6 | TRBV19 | TGTGCCAGTAGTACCGGACAGGGGGATTCACCCCTCCACTTT | CASSTGQGDSPLHF
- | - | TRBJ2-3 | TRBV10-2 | TGCGCCAGCAGTGAGGACAGCCAAATTGATAGCACAGATACGCAGTATTTT | CASSEDSQIDSTDTQYF
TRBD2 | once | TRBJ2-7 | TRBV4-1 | TGCGCCAGCAGCCAAACCGGACTAGCGGACTCCTACGAGCAGTACTTC | CASSQTGLADSYEQYF
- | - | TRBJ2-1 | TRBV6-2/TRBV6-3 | TGTGCCAGCAGTTACTTGCGACAGGCCTACAATGAGCAGTTCTTC | CASSYLRQAYNEQFF
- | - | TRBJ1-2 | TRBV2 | TGTGCCAGCAGAACCTCCAAGGCAGGAGGCTACACCTTC | CASRTSKAGGYTF
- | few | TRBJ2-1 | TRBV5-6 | TGTGCCAGCAGCTCGCACCCCGGGACTTACAATGAGCAGTTCTTC | CASSSHPGTYNEQFF
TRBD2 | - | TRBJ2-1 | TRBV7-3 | TGTGCCAGCAGCTCCTTCCAGGTTAGCGGGCTCGGGGGTGAGCAGTTCTTC | CASSSFQVSGLGGEQFF
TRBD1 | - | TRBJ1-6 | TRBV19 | TGTGCCAGTATTGACGGAGGGTCAGGGGGCTCGAATTCACCCCTCCACTTT | CASIDGGSGGSNSPLHF
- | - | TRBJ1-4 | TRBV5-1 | TGCGCCAGCAGCTCATCAACAGGGAAAGGTGAAAAACTGTTTTTT | CASSSSTGKGEKLFF
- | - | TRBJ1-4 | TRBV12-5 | TGTGCTAGTGGTTTGGCCACTTTGGTCAATGAAAAACTGTTTTTT | CASGLATLVNEKLFF
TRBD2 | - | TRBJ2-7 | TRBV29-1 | TGCAGCGTTGGCGGGGGGCAGGGGCCCTCCTACGAGCAGTACTTC | CSVGGGQGPSYEQYF
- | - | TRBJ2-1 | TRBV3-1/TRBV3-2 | TGTGCCAGCAGTCTAGAGTGGGGCCTCTCCTACAATGAGCAGTTCTTC | CASSLEWGLSYNEQFF
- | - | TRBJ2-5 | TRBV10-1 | TGCGCCAGCAGTGACGGCGGGGAAGAGACCCAGTACTTC | CASSDGGEETQYF
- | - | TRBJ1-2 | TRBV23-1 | TGCGCCAGCAGTCAATCAAAACAGGGCCCGTATGGCTACACCTTC | CASSQSKQGPYGYTF
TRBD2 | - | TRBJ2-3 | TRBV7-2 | TGTGCCAGCAGCTTAGAACTAGCGGGAGCCACAGATACGCAGTATTTT | CASSLELAGATDTQYF
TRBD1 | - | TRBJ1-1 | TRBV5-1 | TGCGCCAGCAGCACCGGACAGGGCTACACTGAAGCTTTCTTT | CASSTGQGYTEAFF
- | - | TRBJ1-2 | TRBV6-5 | TGTGCCAGCAGCCACGACATCTATGGCTACACCTTC | CASSHDIYGYTF